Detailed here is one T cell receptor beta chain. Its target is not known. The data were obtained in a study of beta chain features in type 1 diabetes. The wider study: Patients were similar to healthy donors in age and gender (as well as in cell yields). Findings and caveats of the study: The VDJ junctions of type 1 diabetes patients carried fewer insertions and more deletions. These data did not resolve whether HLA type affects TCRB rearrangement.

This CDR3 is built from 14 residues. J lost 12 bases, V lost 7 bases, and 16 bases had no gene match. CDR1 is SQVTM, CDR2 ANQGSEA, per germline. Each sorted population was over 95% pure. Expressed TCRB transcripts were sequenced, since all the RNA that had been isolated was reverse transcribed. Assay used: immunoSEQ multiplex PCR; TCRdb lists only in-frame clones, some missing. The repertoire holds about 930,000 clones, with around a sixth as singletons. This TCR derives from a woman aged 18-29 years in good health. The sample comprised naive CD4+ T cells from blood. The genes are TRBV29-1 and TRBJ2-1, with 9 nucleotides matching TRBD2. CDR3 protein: CSGSGREFWVGQFF. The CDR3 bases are TGCAGCGGTAGCGGGAGAGAATTTTGGGTCGGGCAGTTCTTC.